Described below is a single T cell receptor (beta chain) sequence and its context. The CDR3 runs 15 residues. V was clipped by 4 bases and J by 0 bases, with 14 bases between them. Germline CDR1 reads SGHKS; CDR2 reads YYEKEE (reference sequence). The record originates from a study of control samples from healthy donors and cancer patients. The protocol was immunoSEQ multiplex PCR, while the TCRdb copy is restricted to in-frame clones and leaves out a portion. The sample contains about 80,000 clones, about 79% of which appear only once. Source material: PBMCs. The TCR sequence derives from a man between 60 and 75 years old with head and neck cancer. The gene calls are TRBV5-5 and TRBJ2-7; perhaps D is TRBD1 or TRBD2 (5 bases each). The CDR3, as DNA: TGTGCCAGCAGCCCCCGGGACCATAACTCCTACGAGCAGTACTTC. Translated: CASSPRDHNSYEQYF.